One and the same sample provided the 23 T cell receptor beta chains below, sequenced in a study of CD8+CD57+ T cells in acquired aplastic anemia. Patients selected for sequencing had displayed CD8+CD57+ cell expansion by flow cytometry. TCR beta VDJ and CDR3 profiling used genomic DNA as template. TCRdb re-derived calls from the reads in MiXCR, one entry per CDR3 protein. The table shows approximately 150,000 distinct CDR3 sequences, with 47% occurring only once. The specimen was sorted CD4+, CD8+, or CD8+CD57+ T cells (not recorded which) from PBMCs. All receptors derive from a human donor with aplastic anemia.

This clonotype was seen ten or more times. V gene TRBV3-1 combines with J gene TRBJ2-5; D unclear. Trimming stripped 0 bases from V and 7 bases from J, with 6 bases between. This CDR3 has 12 residues. Germline lookup yields CDR1 LGHDT and CDR2 YNNKEL (reference sequence). CDR3 region: CASSQDIRTQYF. CDR3 nucleotide sequence: TGTGCCAGCAGCCAAGATATCAGGACCCAGTACTTC.

This chain links TRBV29-1 with TRBJ1-1; D call uncertain. The CDR3 spans 13 residues. Germline CDR1 SQVTM, CDR2 ANQGSEA. The V end lost 7 bases, the J end lost 6 bases, and 18 bases lay between the germline ends. The chain's CDR3 is CSAGTAGSAEAFF. CDR3 nucleotide sequence: TGCAGCGCGGGCACAGCTGGGTCAGCTGAAGCTTTCTTT. Filled out from reference TRBV29-1 and TRBJ1-1, the complete variable domain reads SAVISQKPSRDICQRGTSLTIQCQVDSQVTMMFWYRQQPGQSLTLIATANQGSEATYESGFVIDKFPISRPNLTFSTLTVSNMSPEDSSIYLCSAGTAGSAEAFFGQGTRLTVV.

This clonotype appeared many times. The chain links TRBV27 to TRBJ1-6, with D tentatively TRBD1 (6 bases). V dropped 9 bases and J dropped 8 bases, with 20 bases sitting between them. The CDR3 totals 15 residues. CDR1 and CDR2 (germline): MNHEY, SMNVEV (reference sequence). CDR3: CASHGGRILDSPLHF. The CDR3 nucleotides are TGTGCCAGTCACGGGGGGCGGATCCTTGATTCACCCCTCCACTTT.

This clonotype came up a few times. This chain connects TRBV24-1 to TRBJ1-5, with no clear D. Germline V CDR1 and CDR2: KGHDR, SFDVKD. Trimming removed 1 base from V and 6 bases from J, with 6 bases in between. CDR3 length: 13 residues. This CDR3 reads CATSDLGSQPQHF. As DNA, the CDR3 is TGTGCCACCAGTGATTTAGGGTCTCAGCCCCAGCATTTT.

The sample holds one count of this clonotype. The chain combines TRBV29-1 with TRBJ2-2; D remains ambiguous. The CDR3 extends over 14 amino acids. Germline CDR1 and CDR2: SQVTM and ANQGSEA. Trimming cost V 5 bases and J 3 bases, with 13 bases left between them. DNA for the CDR3: TGCAGCGTTCGAGTAGGGCTGCACACCGGGGAGCTGTTTTTT. Translating it yields CSVRVGLHTGELFF.

The sample holds a few counts of this clonotype. V usage is TRBV19 and J usage is TRBJ2-7, with a tentative D call TRBD2 (7 bases). This CDR3 comprises 15 residues. V was cut by 6 bases and J by 4 bases, with 19 bases left in between. Germline loops: CDR1 LNHDA, CDR2 SQIVND (reference sequence). CDR3 amino acids: CASSRGLSEQYEQYF. The DNA for the CDR3 is TGTGCCAGTAGCAGGGGACTATCGGAGCAATACGAGCAGTACTTC.

This chain links TRBV9 with TRBJ2-3; TRBD2 matches 7 bases. V dropped 0 bases and J dropped 0; count of bases not matched to a gene: 1. The CDR3 is made up of 15 amino acids. Germline assignment: CDR1 SGDLS and CDR2 YYNGEE. Written as DNA, the CDR3 is TGTGCCAGCAGCGTAGGTAGCGGGAGCACAGATACGCAGTATTTT. Translation: CASSVGSGSTDTQYF.

This clonotype has a count of ten or more. The chain combines TRBV19 with TRBJ2-5; unclear D gene. V lost 3 bases and J 0 bases, leaving 5 bases between the germline ends. This CDR3 is built from 13 residues. The V gene's germline CDR1 is LNHDA and CDR2 SQIVND (reference sequence). The CDR3 sequence is CASSIGHQETQYF. CDR3 coding DNA: TGTGCCAGTAGTATCGGGCACCAAGAGACCCAGTACTTC.

This clonotype was observed at least ten times. The chain recombines TRBV10-3 with TRBJ2-5; D is possibly TRBD2 (7 bases). V shed 0 bases and J shed 4 bases, with 21 bases lying between them. The CDR3 consists of 18 residues. Germline V lookup: CDR1 ENHRY, CDR2 SYGVKD. CDR3 sequence reads: CAISESTGAGAGGETQYF. CDR3 sequence (DNA): TGTGCCATCAGTGAGTCGACGGGTGCGGGGGCTGGGGGAGAGACCCAGTACTTC.

In its sample, this clonotype was seen a few times. This likely comes from a read error, as the CDR3 has no conserved phenylalanine or tryptophan at its end. Because the CDR3's place on the DNA is in doubt, the DNA is left out and the CDR3 is given as listed by TCRdb. This chain joins TRBV12-3 or TRBV12-4 and TRBJ2-1; the D call in the table, TRBD1, was not verified against the DNA. The CDR3 contains 12 residues when both ends are counted. CDR3 sequence: CAILNQGTGTIL.

The genes are TRBV19 and TRBJ2-3; maybe TRBD2 (6 bases). This CDR3 has 15 amino acids. Germline V gives CDR1 LNHDA, CDR2 SQIVND (reference sequence). V shed 3 bases and J shed 7 bases, with 17 bases lying between them. CDR3 in DNA: TGTGCCAGTAGTATGGAGGGACTTAGCATATATACGCAGTATTTT. Its translation is CASSMEGLSIYTQYF. The full variable domain, in which reference TRBV19 and TRBJ2-3 provide the parts outside the CDR3, is DGGITQSPKYLFRKEGQNVTLSCEQNLNHDAMYWYRQDPGQGLRLIYYSQIVNDFQKGDIAEGYSVSREKKESFPLTVTSAQKNPTAFYLCASSMEGLSIYTQYFGPGTRLTVL.

This clonotype was found many times. The chain carries TRBV9 and TRBJ1-1, with D possibly TRBD1 on 5 matching bases. V was shortened by 4 bases and J by 4 bases, with 17 bases between the two germline ends. CDR1 is SGDLS, CDR2 YYNGEE, per germline. The CDR3 consists of 15 residues. CDR3 sequence: CASSPGVTGGTEAFF. The DNA for the CDR3 is TGTGCCAGCAGCCCGGGGGTAACGGGGGGCACTGAAGCTTTCTTT.

The V and J genes are TRBV20-1 and TRBJ2-7; D perhaps matches TRBD1 (6 bases). Trimming left V 6 bases short and J 0 bases short, with 18 bases between. Germline V gene data show CDR1 as DFQATT and CDR2 as SNEGSKA (reference sequence). The CDR3 runs 15 residues. CDR3 nucleotide sequence: TGCAGTGCCATCAGGAAGAGGGACACCTCCTACGAGCAGTACTTC. Encoded protein: CSAIRKRDTSYEQYF.

The gene calls are TRBV10-1 and TRBJ1-1, with 7 nucleotides matching TRBD1. The CDR3 is made up of 14 amino acids. Trimming took 4 bases from V and 7 from J; bases not matched to a gene: 9. Germline V gives CDR1 WNHNN, CDR2 SYGVQD (reference sequence). The CDR3 DNA reads TGCGCCAGCAGTGCCTCGACAGGGCAAGTTGAAGCTTTCTTT. This translates into CASSASTGQVEAFF.

CDR3 amino acids: CSALRLAGGGEQFF. CDR3 in DNA: TGCAGTGCTCTTAGACTAGCGGGGGGTGGTGAGCAGTTCTTC. The rearrangement links TRBV20-1 to TRBJ2-1; 13 bases align to TRBD2. The trim removed 5 bases at V and 9 bases at J, leaving 7 bases unmatched. This CDR3 is built from 14 residues. Germline V gene lookup returns CDR1 DFQATT and CDR2 SNEGSKA (reference sequence).

This clonotype appeared many times. The V gene is TRBV5-1, the J gene TRBJ2-5, with 8 bases lining up with TRBD1. Germline V gene sequence: CDR1 SGHRS, CDR2 YFSETQ. This CDR3 is built from 14 residues. V gave up 4 bases and J gave up 2 bases; unmatched junction bases: 4. The CDR3 DNA sequence: TGCGCCAGCAGCCCGGGACAGGCGCAAGAGACCCAGTACTTC. Encoded protein: CASSPGQAQETQYF.

This clonotype was found a few times. The rearrangement links TRBV15 to TRBJ2-2; D is ambiguous. V dropped 0 bases and J dropped 6 bases, with 8 bases sitting between them. The CDR3 consists of 14 residues. In germline, CDR1 is LNHNV, CDR2 YYDKDF (reference sequence). The CDR3 is CATSRESRAGELFF. The CDR3 DNA is TGTGCCACCAGCAGAGAGTCTAGGGCCGGGGAGCTGTTTTTT.

As regards this clonotype: One end of the junction is discordant with germline, which a read error may explain. The chain joins TRBV11-2 to TRBJ2-2; 12 nucleotides line up with TRBD2. This CDR3 comprises 19 residues. Germline loops: CDR1 SGHAT, CDR2 FQNNGV. The CDR3 sequence: CASSFLVPSGGAFVGELLF. The CDR3 DNA follows: TGTGCCAGCAGTTTCCTGGTACCTAGCGGGGGGGCCTTTGTCGGGGAGCTGCTTTTT.

This clonotype was counted ten times or more. The chain recombines TRBV11-2 with TRBJ2-5; 16 bases fit TRBD2. V dropped 3 bases and J dropped 5; count of bases not matched to a gene: 6. The CDR3 length is 17 residues. Germline lookup yields CDR1 SGHAT and CDR2 FQNNGV. The CDR3 DNA reads TGTGCCAGCAGCTTCGGGACTAGCGGGGGGGCCTATGAGACCCAGTACTTC. This gives the protein CASSFGTSGGAYETQYF.

This clonotype occurred a few times. The V gene is TRBV2, the J gene TRBJ1-5; D ambiguous. The CDR3 is 15 amino acids. The ends were cut back, 5 bases at V and 0 bases at J, with 11 bases in the middle. CDR1 and CDR2 (germline): SNHLY, FYNNEI. For the CDR3, the DNA is TGTGCCAGCAGTAGCGGGATGGGTAGCAATCAGCCCCAGCATTTT. It translates to CASSSGMGSNQPQHF.

This chain links TRBV4-2 with TRBJ1-6; D may be TRBD1 (6 bases). The V end lost 1 base, the J end lost 5 bases, and 12 bases lay between the germline ends. The CDR3 spans 16 residues. Germline lookup yields CDR1 LGHNA and CDR2 YNFKEQ. CDR3 amino acids: CASSQVKGGHNSPLHF. For the CDR3, the DNA is TGTGCCAGCAGCCAAGTTAAGGGGGGCCATAATTCACCCCTCCACTTT.

This clonotype was picked up one time. This chain uses TRBV24-1 with TRBJ1-2; 7 nucleotides align to TRBD1. Germline CDR1 KGHDR, CDR2 SFDVKD. This CDR3 has 13 amino acids. V shed 0 bases and J 8 bases; nucleotides not matched to a gene: 2. CDR3 loop: CATSDLTGAGYTF. CDR3 nucleotides: TGTGCCACCAGTGATTTGACAGGGGCCGGCTACACCTTC.

This clonotype was counted ten times or more. V usage is TRBV6-1 and J usage is TRBJ1-2; D gene unclear. With 10 bases removed from V and 0 bases from J, the gap between germline ends came to 12 bases. Germline V gene lookup returns CDR1 MNHNS and CDR2 SASEGT. The CDR3 sequence is 13 residues long. DNA for the CDR3: TGTGCCACCAACCCGACCTCTAACTATGGCTACACCTTC. It yields the protein CATNPTSNYGYTF.